This record covers a single T cell receptor (beta chain). Its antigen remains unknown. Unmatched junction bases numbered 7, after V lost 0 bases and J lost 1 base. The CDR3 is 17 amino acids. CDR1 and CDR2 from the germline V gene are MGHRA and YSYEKL. The record originates from a study of OX40 agonist ivuxolimab in advanced cancers. Looking at the study overall: Aged about 20 to 80 with a mean of about 60 years, they were 82.7% male.

Findings and limits, study-wide: Among some nonresponders, normalized T-cell clonal expansion was also low. The antigens recognized by the expanded peripheral T cells, that is their antigen specificity, were not determined. By week 6 at 0.1 to 3.0 mg/kg, blood CD4+ and CD8+ T cells had expanded clonally.

Only in-frame clones appear in the TCRdb table, and some are missing; sequencing was by immunoSEQ multiplex PCR. The sample holds about 40,000 clones, about 91% seen once. Sequenced here: CD4+ or CD8+ T cells sorted from blood, sampled in a trial of the OX40 agonist ivuxolimab. The receptor was isolated from an adult with an advanced solid tumor such as melanoma, head and neck, liver or kidney cancer. The chain recombines TRBV4-1 with TRBJ2-5; 8 bases line up with TRBD1. CDR3 sequence: CASSQELPGQVQETQYF. CDR3 coding DNA: TGCGCCAGCAGCCAAGAACTGCCGGGACAGGTCCAAGAGACCCAGTACTTC.